This T cell receptor (beta chain) appears in the sequencing data of a study of CD8+CD57+ T cells in acquired aplastic anemia. Study-wide background: DNA from sorted CD4+ and CD8+ cells averaged about 3.2 ug. Study-wide points: A significant difference in CD8+ Simpson's diversity between patients and controls was not found. The same twenty-nine CD8+ CDR3 sequences occurred in patients and in controls.

The germline gives CDR1 SGHRS, CDR2 YFSETQ. Trimming shortened V by 5 bases and J by 2 bases, and 16 bases separated the two germline ends. The length of the CDR3 is 15 residues. On this clonotype itself: Its antigen is unidentified.

Investigators profiled TCR beta VDJ and CDR3 from genomic DNA template. TCRdb called the reads again in MiXCR, with one record for every CDR3 protein. The profile shows over 100,000 distinct CDR3 sequences, less than 45% of them singletons. This receptor was identified in a human donor in good health, serving as a control. The rearrangement joins TRBV5-1 to TRBJ1-2; D is possibly TRBD1 (6 bases). Source material: sorted CD4+, CD8+, or CD8+CD57+ T cells (not recorded which) from PBMCs. The CDR3 loop reads CASRAGAGTNYGYTF. Here the CDR3 DNA reads TGCGCCAGCAGGGCTGGGGCAGGGACAAACTATGGCTACACCTTC. Looking up the rest from reference TRBV5-1 and TRBJ1-2 gives the full variable domain: KAGVTQTPRYLIKTRGQQVTLSCSPISGHRSVSWYQQTPGQGLQFLFEYFSETQRNKGNFPGRFSGRQFSNSRSEMNVSTLELGDSALYLCASRAGAGTNYGYTFGSGTRLTVV.